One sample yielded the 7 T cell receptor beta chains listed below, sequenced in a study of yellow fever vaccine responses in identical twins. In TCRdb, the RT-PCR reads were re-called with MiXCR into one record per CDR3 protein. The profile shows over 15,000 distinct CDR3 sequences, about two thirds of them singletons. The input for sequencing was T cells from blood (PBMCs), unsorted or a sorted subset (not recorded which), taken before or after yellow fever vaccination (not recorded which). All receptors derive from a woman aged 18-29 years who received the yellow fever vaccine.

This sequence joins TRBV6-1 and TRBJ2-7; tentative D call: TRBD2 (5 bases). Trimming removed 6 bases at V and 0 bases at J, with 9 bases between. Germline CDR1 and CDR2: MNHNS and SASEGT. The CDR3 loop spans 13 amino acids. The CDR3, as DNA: TGTGCCAGCAGCCCGAGCGGCTCCTACGAGCAGTACTTC. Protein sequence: CASSPSGSYEQYF.

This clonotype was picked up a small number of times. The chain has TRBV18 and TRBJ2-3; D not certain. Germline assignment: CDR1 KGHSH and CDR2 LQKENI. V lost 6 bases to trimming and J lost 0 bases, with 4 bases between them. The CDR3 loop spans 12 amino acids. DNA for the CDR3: TGTGCCAGCTCGTGGAGCACAGATACGCAGTATTTT. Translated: CASSWSTDTQYF.

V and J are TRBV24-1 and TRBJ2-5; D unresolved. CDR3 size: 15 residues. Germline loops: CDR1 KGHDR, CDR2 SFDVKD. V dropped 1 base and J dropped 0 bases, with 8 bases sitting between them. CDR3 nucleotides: TGTGCCACCAGTGATTTTTGGCAGGACCAAGAGACCCAGTACTTC. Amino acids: CATSDFWQDQETQYF.

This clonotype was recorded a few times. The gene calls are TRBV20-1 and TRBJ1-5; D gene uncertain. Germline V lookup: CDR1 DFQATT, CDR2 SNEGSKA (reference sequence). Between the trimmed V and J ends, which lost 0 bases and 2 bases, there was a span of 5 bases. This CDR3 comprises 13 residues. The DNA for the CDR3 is TGCAGTGCTAGAGATCAGGGCAATCAGCCCCAGCATTTT. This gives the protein CSARDQGNQPQHF.

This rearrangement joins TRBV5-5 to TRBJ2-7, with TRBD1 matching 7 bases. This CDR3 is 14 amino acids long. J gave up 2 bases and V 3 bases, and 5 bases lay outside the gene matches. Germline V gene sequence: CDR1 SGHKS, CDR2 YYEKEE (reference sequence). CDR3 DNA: TGTGCCAGCAGCTCCCGACAGGGAACCTACGAGCAGTACGTC. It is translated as CASSSRQGTYEQYV.

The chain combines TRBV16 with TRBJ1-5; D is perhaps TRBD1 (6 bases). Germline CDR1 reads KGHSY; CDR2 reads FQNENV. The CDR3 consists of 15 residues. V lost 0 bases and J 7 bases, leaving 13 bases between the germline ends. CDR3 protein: CASSQSGDTYQPQHF. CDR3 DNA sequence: TGTGCCAGCAGCCAATCAGGGGACACTTACCAGCCCCAGCATTTT.

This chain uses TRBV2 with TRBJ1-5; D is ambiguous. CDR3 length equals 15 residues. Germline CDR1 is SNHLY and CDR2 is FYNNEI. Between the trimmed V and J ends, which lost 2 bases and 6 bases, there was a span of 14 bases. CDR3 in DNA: TGTGCCAGCAGTGAAACTTCTGGGGTCGGTCAGCCCCAGCATTTT. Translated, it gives CASSETSGVGQPQHF. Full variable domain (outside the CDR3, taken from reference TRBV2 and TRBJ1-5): EPEVTQTPSHQVTQMGQEVILRCVPISNHLYFYWYRQILGQKVEFLVSFYNNEISEKSEIFDDQFSVERPDGSNFTLKIRSTKLEDSAMYFCASSETSGVGQPQHFGDGTRLSIL.